This T cell receptor beta chain was identified in a study of T cell repertoires in cytomegalovirus infection. Study at large: Signatures in public TCR beta sequences pointed to both CMV infection and matching HLA type.

Germline loops: CDR1 DFQATT, CDR2 SNEGSKA (reference sequence). V lost 3 bases, J lost 2 bases, and 17 bases lay in between. CDR3 length: 15 amino acids. Via MiXCR, TCRdb re-called the reads, giving one row per CDR3 protein. Among about 300,000 distinct CDR3 sequences listed, 8% to 10% were seen once. This clonotype appeared a few times. The material sequenced was PBMCs. This chain connects TRBV20-1 to TRBJ2-7, with D perhaps TRBD1 or TRBD2 (5 bases each). The sequence came from a human donor in good health (CMV status not recorded). Some clones in this sample may be carry-over from other donors' samples. CDR3 DNA: TGCAGTGCTAGTGACCCGGGACGGAAGACCTACGAGCAGTACTTC. This encodes CSASDPGRKTYEQYF.